This T cell receptor beta chain was found in a study of spatial heterogeneity in lung cancer (dated by TCRdb to the late 2010s). Some background on the complete study: Beta-chain transcripts were consistently detected in greater numbers than alpha-chain transcripts, which likely reflects a higher abundance of beta-chain transcripts. Nonsynonymous mutation counts, determined by whole-exome sequencing of tumor tissue, were related to features of the TCR repertoire. In the raw uncorrected reads, each unique combination of TCR and UMI appeared more than ten times on average. Both alpha and beta chains were TCR-sequenced in samples taken at surgery, namely 220 tumor regions, under 80 matched nontumor lung samples and about 52 PBMC samples. In non-small cell lung cancer, the study made a quantitative comparison of TCR alpha and beta repertoires among multiple tumor regions, matched nontumor lung and blood. Beyond this particular receptor, the publication reports: Ubiquitous expanded tumor TCRs were found in blood more often at tumor resection than at routine follow-up. Additional single-cell paired TCR alpha and beta sequencing was considered necessary to confirm, at a functional level, the hypothesis that regional TCRs recognize regional mutations.

To prepare the library, 5' RACE was applied. The data were produced on a NextSeq 500. In the TCR library protocol, a unique molecular identifier was attached to each TCR cDNA molecule so that PCR and sequencing errors could be corrected. The paper's data handling went like this. TCR identification, UMI-based error correction and CDR3 extraction were performed with Decombinator tools. Expanded TCRs were defined as those above a frequency of 2 per 1,000, corresponding to the top 1% of the tumor frequency distribution. Renyi diversity was computed with the R vegan package after each repertoire had been subsampled 100 times to 5,000 TCRs. CDR3 similarity networks were built from amino acid triplet string-kernel similarity, connecting CDR3s with pairwise similarity above 0.82. TCRdb trimmed public reads at Q25 via fastp, called clones via MiXCR and kept in-frame beta chains. Each record represents a unique CDR3 protein, reported with the most common genes and DNA among its rows. TCRdb, not the authors, supplied the V and J calls. This sample comprises 20,000 to 25,000 distinct CDR3 sequences, under 5.5% of them detected only once. The ten largest make up nearly 7.5% of the sample.

The label giving this sample's time point can be read as: sample taken at primary tumor resection. The donors were 65 to 90 patients from the lung TRACERx cohort who had early-stage, untreated non-small cell lung cancer. TCR sequencing used whole RNA extracted from tumor and nontumor lung tissue, or from cryopreserved PBMC samples, without cell sorting. Only patients with enough RNA available from two or more tumor regions were chosen for TCR sequencing. The sample holds many counts of this clonotype. Its antigen remains unidentified. No much larger clonotype is one base removed from it; base qualities were not supplied. Unmatched junction bases come to 13, with V trimmed by 6 bases and J by 4 bases. The CDR3 goes from the cysteine to the phenylalanine over 16 residues. The sequence is cut down to CDR3 DNA, 48 bases in frame from base 1. CDR1 SGHRS and CDR2 YFSETQ were looked up in the germline V gene.

The sequence was collected from a male donor with early-stage non-small cell lung cancer. The specimen was PBMCs, collected at surgery. The chain was built from TRBV5-1 and TRBJ2-3; 8 central nucleotides agree with TRBD2. The bases are TGCGCCAGCATTTCCTCGGCGGGAGGCTCTCCAGATACGCAGTATTTT. This yields the protein CASISSAGGSPDTQYF.